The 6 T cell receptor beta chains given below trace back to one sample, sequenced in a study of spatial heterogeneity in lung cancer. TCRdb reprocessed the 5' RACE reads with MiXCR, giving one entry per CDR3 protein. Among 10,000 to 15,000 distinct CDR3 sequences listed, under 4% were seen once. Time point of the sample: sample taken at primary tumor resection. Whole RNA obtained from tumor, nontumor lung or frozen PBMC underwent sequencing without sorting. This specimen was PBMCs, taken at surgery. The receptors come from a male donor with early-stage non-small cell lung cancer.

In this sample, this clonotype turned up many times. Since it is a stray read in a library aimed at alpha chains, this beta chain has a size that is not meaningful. The DNA for the CDR3 is TGCAGTGCTAGAGGAGTAGCGGGAGATAGGATAACAGATACGCAGTATTTT. Protein product: CSARGVAGDRITDTQYF. The rearrangement uses TRBV20-1 and TRBJ2-3, with 9 nucleotides matching TRBD2. The CDR3 totals 17 residues. J gave up 3 bases and V 1 base, and 11 bases lay outside the gene matches. Looked up from germline, CDR1 is DFQATT and CDR2 is SNEGSKA (reference sequence).

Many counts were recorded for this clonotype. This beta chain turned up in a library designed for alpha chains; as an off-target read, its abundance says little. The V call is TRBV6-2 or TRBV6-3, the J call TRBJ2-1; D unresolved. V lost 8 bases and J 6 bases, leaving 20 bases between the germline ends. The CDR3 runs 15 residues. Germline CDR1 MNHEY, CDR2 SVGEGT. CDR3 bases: TGTGCCAGCGTTTATAGGACGGGCCCGAGCAATGAGCAGTTCTTC. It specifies CASVYRTGPSNEQFF.

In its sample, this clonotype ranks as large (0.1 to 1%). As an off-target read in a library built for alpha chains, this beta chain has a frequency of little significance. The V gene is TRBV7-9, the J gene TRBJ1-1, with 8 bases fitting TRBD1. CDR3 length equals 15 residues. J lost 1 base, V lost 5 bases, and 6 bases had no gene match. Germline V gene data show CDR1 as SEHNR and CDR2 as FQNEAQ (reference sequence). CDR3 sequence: CASSPGQGWNTEAFF. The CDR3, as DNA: TGTGCCAGCAGCCCTGGACAGGGATGGAACACTGAAGCTTTCTTT.

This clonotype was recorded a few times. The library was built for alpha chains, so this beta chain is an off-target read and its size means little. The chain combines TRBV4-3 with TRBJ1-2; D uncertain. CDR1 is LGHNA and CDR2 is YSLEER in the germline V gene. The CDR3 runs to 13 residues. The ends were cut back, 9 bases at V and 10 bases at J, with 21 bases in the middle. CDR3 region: CASTVLGKMAYTF. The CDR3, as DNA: TGCGCCAGTACTGTTCTAGGGAAGATGGCCTACACCTTC.

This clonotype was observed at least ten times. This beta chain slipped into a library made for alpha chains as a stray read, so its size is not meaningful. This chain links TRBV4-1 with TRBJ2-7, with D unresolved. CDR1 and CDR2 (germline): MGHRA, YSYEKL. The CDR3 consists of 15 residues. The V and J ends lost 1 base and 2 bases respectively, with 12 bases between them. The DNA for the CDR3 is TGCGCCAGCAGCCAAGGGACGGATGGACCCTACGAGCAGTACTTC. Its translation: CASSQGTDGPYEQYF.

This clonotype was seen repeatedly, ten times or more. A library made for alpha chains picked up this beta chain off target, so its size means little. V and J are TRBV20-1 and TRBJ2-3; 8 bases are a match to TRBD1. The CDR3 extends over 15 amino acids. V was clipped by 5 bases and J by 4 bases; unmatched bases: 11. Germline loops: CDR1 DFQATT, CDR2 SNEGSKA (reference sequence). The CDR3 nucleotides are TGCAGTGCTCCCCGGCAGGGGGCTTTCGCAGATACGCAGTATTTT. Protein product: CSAPRQGAFADTQYF.